This T cell receptor (beta chain) emerged from a study of spatial heterogeneity in lung cancer. TCRdb passed the 5' RACE reads through MiXCR, listing each CDR3 protein once. Altogether fewer than 50,000 distinct CDR3 sequences are present, about 10% being singletons, with the ten largest covering 17%. This clonotype was seen more than once but under ten times. The time point denotes: blood at routine non-recurrence follow-up after resection. From tumor, nontumor lung or frozen PBMC, whole RNA was taken unsorted for sequencing. Germline V lookup: CDR1 MGHRA, CDR2 YSYEKL. CDR3 length equals 16 residues. J lost 1 base, V lost 3 bases, and 8 bases had no gene match.

The rearrangement links TRBV4-1 to TRBJ2-5, with TRBD2 identical over 7 bases. This receptor was identified in a female donor with early-stage non-small cell lung cancer. The material sequenced was PBMCs, taken at follow-up. In DNA, the CDR3 is TGCGCCAGCAGCCACCGGGGGGAGAACCCCCAAGAGACCCAGTACTTC. It codes for CASSHRGENPQETQYF.